Included here is one T cell receptor beta chain sequence, with context. No antigen is known for it. This sample is part of a study of cytomegalovirus exposure and HLA in healthy donors. PCR used 60 Vbeta primers and 13 Jbeta primers. Data came from immunoSEQ multiplex PCR; TCRdb stores just in-frame clones and leaves some out. The sample contains fewer than 110,000 clones, roughly four fifths of which appear only once. General observations from the study: Later analysis showed most CMV-associated TCR beta chains appearing HLA-restricted. Common viral pathogens were later found to be apparently linked to several of the most significant clusters. Roughly uniform depth of sequencing across donors was assumed in presence/absence analyses.

The sample comprised PBMCs. This clonotype was sampled from a man in his late teens or twenties in good health and CMV-seronegative.

The CDR3 sequence is CASSLAPQGRGYTF. DNA of the CDR3: TGTGCCAGCAGCTTAGCGCCTCAAGGGAGGGGCTACACCTTC. This chain links TRBV7-2 with TRBJ1-2; D call uncertain. The CDR3 runs to 14 residues. CDR1 is SGHTA and CDR2 is FQGNSA in the germline V gene. Trimming pared 0 bases from V and 8 bases from J, leaving 13 bases between. The whole variable domain, filled in from reference TRBV7-2 and TRBJ1-2, reads GAGVSQSPSNKVTEKGKDVELRCDPISGHTALYWYRQSLGQGLEFLIYFQGNSAPDKSGLPSDRFSAERTGGSVSTLTIQRTQQEDSAVYLCASSLAPQGRGYTFGSGTRLTVV.